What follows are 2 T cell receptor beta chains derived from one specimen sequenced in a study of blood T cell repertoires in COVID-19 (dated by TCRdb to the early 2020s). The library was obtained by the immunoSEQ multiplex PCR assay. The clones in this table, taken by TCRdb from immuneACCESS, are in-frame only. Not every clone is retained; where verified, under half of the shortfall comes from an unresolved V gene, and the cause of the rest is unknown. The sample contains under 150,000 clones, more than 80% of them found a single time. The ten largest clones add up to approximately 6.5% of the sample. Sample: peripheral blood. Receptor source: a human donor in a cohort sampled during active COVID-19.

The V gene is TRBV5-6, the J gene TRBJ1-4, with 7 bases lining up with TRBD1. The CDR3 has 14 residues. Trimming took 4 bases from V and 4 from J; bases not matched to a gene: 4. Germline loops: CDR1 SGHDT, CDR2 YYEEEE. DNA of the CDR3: TGTGCCAGCAGCCGCGGGACAGTTAATGAAAAACTGTTTTTT. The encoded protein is CASSRGTVNEKLFF.

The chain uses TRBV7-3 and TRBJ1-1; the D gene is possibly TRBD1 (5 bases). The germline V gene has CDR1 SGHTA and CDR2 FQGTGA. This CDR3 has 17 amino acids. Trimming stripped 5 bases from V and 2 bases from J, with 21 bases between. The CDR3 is CASSPSGGRGDNTEAFF. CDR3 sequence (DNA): TGTGCCAGCAGCCCCAGCGGGGGGAGAGGGGATAACACTGAAGCTTTCTTT.